This T cell receptor beta chain came from a study of shared clonotypes between healthy human individuals. Caucasian adults residing in Nashville, Tennessee made up all the donors. For unsorted samples, genomic DNA was extracted from tens of millions of PBMCs. This clone was picked up one time. Per the original methods: Filtering differed, since immunoSEQ gave only junction sequences and no quality scores. Sequenced by immunoSEQ multiplex PCR; TCRdb stores in-frame clones only, minus some. The V and J calls and the clone size are those of that table, but D and trimming were determined from the DNA. The data contain about 480,000 clones, 75% to 85% of them singletons. This CDR3 comprises 14 residues. Germline lookup yields CDR1 MNHEY and CDR2 SVGAGI. V was pared by 5 bases and J by 1 base, with 11 bases between.

The sequenced material came from PBMCs. The clonotype originates from a woman aged 40 to 55 in good health. Some clones in this sample may be carry-over from other donors' samples. The V call is TRBV6-5, the J call TRBJ1-2; D is ambiguous. CDR3 region: CASSKDAGNYGYTF. In DNA, the CDR3 is TGTGCCAGCAGTAAGGACGCTGGTAACTATGGCTACACCTTC.